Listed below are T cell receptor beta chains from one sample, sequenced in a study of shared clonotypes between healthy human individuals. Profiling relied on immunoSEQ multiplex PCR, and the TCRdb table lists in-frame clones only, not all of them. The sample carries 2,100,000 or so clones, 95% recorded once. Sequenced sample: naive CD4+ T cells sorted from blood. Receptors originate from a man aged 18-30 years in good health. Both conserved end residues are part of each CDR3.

CASSRTGVRSEQYF	TRBV28	TRBJ2-7
CASSLSGGAGTDTQYF	TRBV5-1	TRBJ2-3
CASSLNPGVSYEQYF	TRBV19	TRBJ2-7
CASGTSGTWSSYNEQFF	TRBV2	TRBJ2-1
CASSFSRGEQFF	TRBV7-6	TRBJ2-1
CASSTRGAGTNEKLFF	TRBV7-9	TRBJ1-4
CASSPYHEQFF	TRBV28	TRBJ2-1
CASSFIPGQYSYEQYF	TRBV5-1	TRBJ2-7
CASSVDGNTEAFF	TRBV2	TRBJ1-1
CASWGAGMNTEAFF	TRBV19	TRBJ1-1
CASSVIGGEGDTQYF	TRBV9	TRBJ2-3
CASSLGVWSGQGRSEAFF	TRBV11-2	TRBJ1-1
CASSPEGAGNTIYF	TRBV6-6	TRBJ1-3
CASSYYGTRGYTF	TRBV6-5	TRBJ1-2
CASSRQGSEDQPQHF	TRBV4-1	TRBJ1-5
CASSEWTDREETQYF	TRBV6-1	TRBJ2-5
CASSLGTGTIGSPLHF	TRBV5-5	TRBJ1-6
CASSDGTYNSPLHF	TRBV2	TRBJ1-6
CASSLNTGTGGNIQYF	TRBV5-1	TRBJ2-4
CASSKAGNTIYF	TRBV18	TRBJ1-3
CASSTLPSKRRLYNEQFF	TRBV19	TRBJ2-1
CASSSGSLSNEQFF	TRBV28	TRBJ2-1
CASSQDGLITGELFF	TRBV4-3	TRBJ2-2
CASSEGSRLSGNTIYF	TRBV21-1	TRBJ1-3
CASSPTVGPYYNSPLHF	TRBV5-6	TRBJ1-6
CASSLVRRQETQYF	TRBV7-9	TRBJ2-5
CAWSVMSREQFF	TRBV30	TRBJ2-1
CASSLHPPGQGNQPQHF	TRBV27	TRBJ1-5
CASSRKAFSYEQYF	TRBV6-5	TRBJ2-7
CASSQLGFNQPQHF	TRBV7-2	TRBJ1-5
CASGRDNRKEQYF	TRBV6-5	TRBJ2-7
CASSLGLAGERRETQYF	TRBV7-2	TRBJ2-5
CASSPTRQETQYF	TRBV2	TRBJ2-5
CASSVTGGLDTQYF	TRBV19	TRBJ2-3
CAWKGSGIYNSPLHF	TRBV30	TRBJ1-6
CASSRLEDRGLRYTEAFF	TRBV7-9	TRBJ1-1
CASSPGTSGNNEQFF	TRBV6-5	TRBJ2-1
CASSIRARGEQFF	TRBV19	TRBJ2-1
CASSLGDLSSYEQYF	TRBV28	TRBJ2-7
CASSYGLAPYEQYF	TRBV6-6	TRBJ2-7
CASSPGQTGANVLTF	TRBV19	TRBJ2-6
CASSRGHYTEAFF	TRBV4-1	TRBJ1-1
CASSLDFRAALHEQYF	TRBV7-2	TRBJ2-7
CASSLYPPSGGFTDTQYF	TRBV5-1	TRBJ2-3
CASSLRKEINQPQHF	TRBV5-6	TRBJ1-5
CASSYSGGARNIQYF	TRBV6-5	TRBJ2-4
CAWGQANTEAFF	TRBV30	TRBJ1-1
CASPPNRGSSNQPQHF	TRBV21-1	TRBJ1-5
CASSPPTGEILNTEAFF	TRBV18	TRBJ1-1
CASSEVRTGRNYGYTF	TRBV6-1	TRBJ1-2
CASSLHGLAGEGETQYF	TRBV7-2	TRBJ2-5
CASTETLGETQYF	TRBV19	TRBJ2-5
CASSLPGQNHEQYF	TRBV5-4	TRBJ2-7
CASRAGASNQPQHF	TRBV6-5	TRBJ1-5
CASSFLAAQETQYF	TRBV28	TRBJ2-5